The 5 T cell receptor beta chains below all came from one sample that was sequenced in a study of Graves' ophthalmopathy and Graves' hyperthyroidism. The TCR beta CDR3 regions underwent amplification from RNA transcripts. A first-round RT-PCR used HTBI primers, followed by a second-round multiplex PCR. MiXCR was run by TCRdb on the multiplex PCR reads, yielding one entry per CDR3 protein. Seen here are about 1.1 million distinct CDR3 sequences, 35% to 40% observed once, and the top ten hold around 10%. Input material: peripheral blood or thyroid tissue (not recorded which). The receptor set was obtained from an adult man with Graves' hyperthyroidism.

Notes on this clonotype: This sequence may be a read error, since a much larger clone differs from it by one base. CDR3 residues: CASRENRAVETQYF. In DNA form, the CDR3 reads TGTGCCAGCAGAGAAAATAGGGCCGTGGAGACCCAGTACTTC. V is TRBV2 and J is TRBJ2-5; the D is unclear. Trimming pared 6 bases from V and 5 bases from J, leaving 16 bases between. The length of the CDR3 is 14 residues. The germline gives CDR1 SNHLY, CDR2 FYNNEI.

This clonotype was seen ten or more times. The chain uses TRBV9 and TRBJ1-1; D might be TRBD1 (5 bases). This CDR3 is 15 amino acids long. Trimming removed 3 bases at V and 1 base at J, with 13 bases between. CDR1 and CDR2 (germline): SGDLS, YYNGEE. The CDR3 DNA reads TGTGCCAGCAGCGCCGGGGGTGGAGGGAACACTGAAGCTTTCTTT. Translated: CASSAGGGGNTEAFF.

This clonotype was counted ten times or more. The chain employs TRBV5-8 and TRBJ2-7; D is perhaps TRBD2 (6 bases). This CDR3 is built from 13 residues. The germline V gene has CDR1 SGHTS and CDR2 YDEGEE. Trimming took 0 bases from V and 6 from J, leaving 10 bases between them. The chain's CDR3 is CASSLVGGSEQYF. The CDR3 nucleotides are TGTGCCAGCAGCTTGGTCGGGGGTTCCGAGCAGTACTTC.

This clonotype was observed at least ten times. V gene TRBV12-3 or TRBV12-4 combines with J gene TRBJ1-2; 11 bases match TRBD1. This CDR3 region has 15 residues. V was pared by 4 bases and J by 8 bases, with 9 bases of the junction left unmatched. The CDR3 is CASSSGQGALWGYTF. The CDR3 DNA reads TGTGCCAGCAGTTCCGGACAGGGGGCGCTTTGGGGCTACACCTTC.

This chain links TRBV5-1 with TRBJ2-3; maybe TRBD2 (5 bases). Germline V gene data show CDR1 as SGHRS and CDR2 as YFSETQ. CDR3 size: 13 residues. V was clipped by 4 bases and J by 6 bases, with 12 bases between them. The CDR3: CASSTGGLDTQYF. The CDR3 region has the DNA TGCGCCAGCAGCACCGGCGGACTGGATACGCAGTATTTT.